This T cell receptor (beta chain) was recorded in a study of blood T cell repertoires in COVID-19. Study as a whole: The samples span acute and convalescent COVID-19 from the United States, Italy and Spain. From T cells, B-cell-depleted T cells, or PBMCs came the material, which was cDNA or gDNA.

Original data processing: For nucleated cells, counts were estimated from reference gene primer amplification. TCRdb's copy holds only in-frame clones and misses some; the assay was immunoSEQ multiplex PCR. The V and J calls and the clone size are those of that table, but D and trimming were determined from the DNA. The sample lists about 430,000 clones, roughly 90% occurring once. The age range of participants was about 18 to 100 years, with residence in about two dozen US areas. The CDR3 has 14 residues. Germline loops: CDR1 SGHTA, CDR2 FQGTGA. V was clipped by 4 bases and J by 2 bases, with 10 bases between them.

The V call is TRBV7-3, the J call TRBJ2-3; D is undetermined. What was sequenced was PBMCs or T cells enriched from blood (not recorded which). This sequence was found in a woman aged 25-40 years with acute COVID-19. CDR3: CASSSGTNTDTQYF. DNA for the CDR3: TGTGCCAGCAGCTCCGGTACCAACACAGATACGCAGTATTTT.